One and the same sample provided the 5 T cell receptor beta chains below, sequenced in a study of shared T cell receptors in the human thymus. Assay: immunoSEQ multiplex PCR; the TCRdb copy retains only in-frame clones and omits some. The sample shows about 380,000 clones, about 95% of them seen only once. Sequencing was performed on thymocytes. The receptor source for this set is a human donor.

The chain couples TRBV5-8 to TRBJ2-7, with D uncertain. This CDR3 region has 12 residues. Germline V gene lookup returns CDR1 SGHTS and CDR2 YDEGEE. Trimming left V 4 bases short and J 2 bases short, with 7 bases between. DNA of the CDR3: TGTGCCAGCAGCCCCGCCACCTACGAGCAGTACTTC. This codes for CASSPATYEQYF.

The chain employs TRBV7-9 and TRBJ2-1; 12 bases fit TRBD2. Germline trimming cut 5 bases from V and 15 bases from J; bases unmatched to any gene: 17. CDR1 is SEHNR and CDR2 is FQNEAQ in the germline V gene (reference sequence). The CDR3 extends over 16 amino acids. Written as DNA, the CDR3 is TGTGCCAGCAGCGTCTCTAGCGGGAGGGCTCCACTTGTACCGTTCTTC. Translated: CASSVSSGRAPLVPFF.

The V and J genes are TRBV7-9 and TRBJ2-1, with D uncertain. V was pared by 3 bases and J by 6 bases, with 9 bases between. Germline lookup yields CDR1 SEHNR and CDR2 FQNEAQ (reference sequence). This CDR3 has 13 residues. The CDR3 spells CASSFHVVNEQFF. Here the CDR3 DNA reads TGTGCCAGCAGCTTTCACGTGGTCAATGAGCAGTTCTTC.

The chain uses TRBV27 and TRBJ1-5; 8 bases map to TRBD1. The V segment lost 6 bases and the J segment 1 base; nucleotides outside the gene matches: 5. CDR3 length: 15 amino acids. Germline-derived CDR1 and CDR2 are MNHEY and SMNVEV (reference sequence). CDR3: CASSRDRLSNQPQHF. DNA of the CDR3: TGTGCCAGCAGCCGGGACAGGTTGAGCAATCAGCCCCAGCATTTT.

This clone was recorded only once. The chain combines TRBV2 with TRBJ2-7; 12 nucleotides align to TRBD1. Germline V gene sequence: CDR1 SNHLY, CDR2 FYNNEI. J was trimmed by 5 bases and V by 1 base; bases with no gene match: 9. This CDR3 has 17 residues. The CDR3 is CASSEGLPGQGAHEQYF. CDR3 nucleotide sequence: TGTGCCAGCAGTGAAGGGTTGCCGGGACAGGGGGCTCACGAGCAGTACTTC.